This is a list of T cell receptor beta chains from one sample in a study of blood T cell repertoires in COVID-19. Generated by immunoSEQ multiplex PCR, the TCRdb table keeps only in-frame clones and is missing some. The data hold 100,000 to 120,000 clones, with roughly four fifths observed a single time. Input material: peripheral blood. These receptors all stem from a woman in her sixties with acute or convalescent COVID-19. CDR3s include the opening cysteine and the closing phenylalanine or tryptophan. D genes are given only for firm matches. Size is stated for part of the rows, as once, few or many counts, or as a class when the clone is expanded.

V gene	clone size	J gene	D gene	CDR3 protein	CDR3 DNA
TRBV27	NA	TRBJ1-4	TRBD1	CASARTGGRVKLFF	TGTGCCAGCGCTCGGACAGGGGGGCGCGTAAAACTGTTTTTT
TRBV24-1	NA	TRBJ2-1	NA	CATSNRGGYNEQFF	TGTGCCACCAGTAACAGAGGGGGCTACAATGAGCAGTTCTTC
TRBV7-3	NA	TRBJ2-2	NA	CASSLGLSTGELFF	TGTGCCAGCAGCTTAGGGCTTTCCACCGGGGAGCTGTTTTTT
TRBV30	NA	TRBJ1-2	TRBD1	CAWSRLPGQIYGYTF	TGTGCCTGGAGTCGGCTACCGGGACAGATCTATGGCTACACCTTC
TRBV3-1/TRBV3-2	once	TRBJ2-2	TRBD2	CASRATGGPAGELFF	TGTGCCAGCAGAGCGACGGGGGGGCCGGCCGGGGAGCTGTTTTTT
TRBV7-2	NA	TRBJ1-2	NA	CASSLGARPRANYGYTF	TGTGCCAGCAGCTTAGGGGCCCGGCCGAGAGCTAACTATGGCTACACCTTC
TRBV7-9	NA	TRBJ2-5	TRBD1	CASSPPVGQVQETQYF	TGTGCCAGCAGCCCGCCCGTGGGACAGGTACAAGAGACCCAGTACTTC
TRBV28	NA	TRBJ1-6	TRBD1	CASSFPGQGNSPLHF	TGTGCCAGCAGTTTCCCGGGACAGGGGAATTCACCCCTCCACTTT
TRBV11-2	NA	TRBJ1-2	NA	CASSLDRGEGYTF	TGTGCCAGCAGCTTAGATCGGGGAGAGGGCTACACCTTC
TRBV30	NA	TRBJ1-6	TRBD1	CAWDRVGSPLHF	TGTGCCTGGGACAGGGTCGGTTCACCCCTCCACTTT
TRBV7-9	once	TRBJ2-2	NA	CASSQNPTDRTGELFF	TGTGCCAGCAGCCAAAACCCGACAGACCGAACCGGGGAGCTGTTTTTT
TRBV9	NA	TRBJ2-1	NA	CASSGDSLYNEQFF	TGTGCCAGCAGCGGGGACTCTCTATACAATGAGCAGTTCTTC
TRBV5-1	NA	TRBJ1-2	NA	CASSLRTGFSNYGYTF	TGCGCCAGCAGCCTCCGAACGGGATTTTCAAATTATGGCTACACCTTC
TRBV19	NA	TRBJ2-7	NA	CASSMTGVSVKGYEQYF	TGTGCCAGTAGTATGACGGGGGTAAGCGTTAAGGGCTACGAGCAGTACTTC
TRBV6-5	NA	TRBJ1-2	NA	CASTPGHPYGYTF	TGTGCCAGCACGCCGGGTCACCCCTATGGCTACACCTTC
TRBV5-4	NA	TRBJ1-2	NA	CASSPPDSLGGYTF	TGTGCCAGCAGCCCTCCTGACAGCCTTGGTGGCTACACCTTC
TRBV19	few	TRBJ1-6	NA	CASSLGGNSPLHF	TGTGCCAGTTCTCTCGGGGGGAATTCACCCCTCCACTTT
TRBV11-1	NA	TRBJ2-5	NA	CASSPAGSQETQYF	TGTGCCAGCAGCCCTGCGGGGAGCCAAGAGACCCAGTACTTC
TRBV4-2	NA	TRBJ2-1	TRBD2	CASSRGTSGGPVNEQFF	TGTGCCAGCAGCCGCGGGACTAGCGGGGGGCCGGTTAATGAGCAGTTCTTC
TRBV5-1	NA	TRBJ2-5	NA	CASSFGEGETQYF	TGCGCCAGCAGCTTTGGTGAGGGAGAGACCCAGTACTTC
TRBV24-1	few	TRBJ1-4	NA	CATSDSGQTSGTNEKLFF	TGTGCCACCAGTGACTCTGGACAGACATCCGGAACTAATGAAAAACTGTTTTTT
TRBV28	NA	TRBJ1-5	NA	CASSPDSQGNQPQHF	TGTGCCAGCAGTCCCGACAGTCAGGGCAATCAGCCCCAGCATTTT
TRBV5-1	NA	TRBJ1-1	NA	CASSYRHEAFF	TGCGCCAGCAGCTACCGACACGAAGCTTTCTTT
TRBV11-2	NA	TRBJ2-7	NA	CASSFGGVPYEQYF	TGTGCCAGCAGCTTTGGCGGGGTCCCCTACGAGCAGTACTTC
TRBV2	once	TRBJ1-2	NA	CASRTSVRGSYGYTF	TGTGCCAGCAGGACTTCCGTGCGGGGCAGCTATGGCTACACCTTC
TRBV5-1	NA	TRBJ2-5	NA	CASSLGTAGQETQYF	TGCGCCAGCAGCTTGGGGACAGCCGGACAAGAGACCCAGTACTTC
TRBV5-4	NA	TRBJ2-3	TRBD1	CASSLGGQGVTGTDTQYF	TGTGCCAGCAGCTTGGGGGGACAGGGGGTGACGGGCACAGATACGCAGTATTTT
TRBV28	once	TRBJ2-4	NA	CASSLRGTAKNIQYF	TGTGCCAGCAGTTTAAGGGGGACCGCGAAAAACATTCAGTACTTC
TRBV18	once	TRBJ2-5	NA	CASSPTLAVYQETQYF	TGTGCCAGCTCACCAACCTTGGCGGTATACCAAGAGACCCAGTACTTC
TRBV5-1	NA	TRBJ1-6	NA	CASSLVSGDSPLHF	TGCGCCAGCAGCTTGGTATCAGGGGATTCACCCCTCCACTTT
TRBV3-1/TRBV3-2	NA	TRBJ2-7	NA	CASSHHGEQYF	TGTGCCAGCAGCCACCACGGCGAGCAGTACTTC
TRBV15	NA	TRBJ1-4	NA	CATSARQSATNEKLFF	TGTGCCACCAGCGCGAGACAATCTGCAACTAATGAAAAACTGTTTTTT
TRBV29-1	NA	TRBJ2-1	TRBD2	CSVVGLAGGPLGNEQFF	TGCAGCGTTGTGGGCCTAGCGGGGGGGCCACTTGGCAATGAGCAGTTCTTC
TRBV5-1	NA	TRBJ2-5	NA	CASGTSGEETQYF	TGCGCCAGCGGGACATCTGGAGAAGAGACCCAGTACTTC
TRBV11-1	NA	TRBJ1-1	NA	CASSLTGQGTEAFF	TGTGCCAGCAGCTTAACGGGGCAGGGGACTGAAGCTTTCTTT
TRBV7-9	NA	TRBJ1-1	TRBD1	CASSNLRDRAFF	TGTGCCAGCAGCAACCTCCGGGACAGAGCTTTCTTT
TRBV13	NA	TRBJ2-5	TRBD2	CASSRISGDNQETQYF	TGTGCCAGCAGCCGCATTAGCGGGGACAACCAAGAGACCCAGTACTTC
TRBV4-3	NA	TRBJ2-7	NA	CASSQGPPGGEQYF	TGCGCCAGCAGCCAAGGTCCCCCGGGTGGCGAGCAGTACTTC
TRBV23-1	NA	TRBJ1-1	NA	CASSLRSVVGAFF	TGCGCCAGCAGTCTGAGGTCGGTGGTGGGAGCTTTCTTT
TRBV7-2	once	TRBJ1-2	TRBD1	CASSLGGTVNYGYTF	TGTGCCAGCAGCTTAGGTGGGACAGTAAACTATGGCTACACCTTC
TRBV14	NA	TRBJ2-1	NA	CASSPQGKCFSPYNEQFF	TGTGCCAGCAGCCCTCAGGGTAAGTGCTTTTCTCCCTACAATGAGCAGTTCTTC
TRBV7-6	few	TRBJ1-2	NA	CASSLNKNYGYTF	TGTGCCAGCAGCCTTAACAAGAACTATGGCTACACCTTC
TRBV2	few	TRBJ2-3	NA	CASTFTDTQYF	TGTGCCAGCACCTTCACAGATACGCAGTATTTT
TRBV4-1	NA	TRBJ2-5	NA	CASSQRQSEEETQYF	TGCGCCAGCAGCCAAAGACAGAGCGAGGAGGAGACCCAGTACTTC
TRBV7-6	NA	TRBJ2-7	TRBD1	CASGTGAYEQYF	TGTGCCAGCGGGACAGGCGCCTACGAGCAGTACTTC
TRBV7-7	NA	TRBJ2-5	NA	CASSSGSETQYF	TGTGCCAGCAGCTCAGGGTCGGAGACCCAGTACTTC
TRBV28	NA	TRBJ2-1	NA	CASSLTGGGINNEQFF	TGTGCCAGCAGTTTAACGGGTGGGGGGATTAACAATGAGCAGTTCTTC
TRBV11-3	once	TRBJ1-1	NA	CASSPRDTEAFF	TGTGCCAGCAGCCCCCGGGACACTGAAGCTTTCTTT
TRBV11-2	NA	TRBJ1-3	NA	CASSLQIFSGNTIYF	TGTGCCAGCAGCCTCCAGATCTTCTCTGGAAACACCATATATTTT
TRBV5-4	NA	TRBJ1-4	NA	CASSLAGGSEKLFF	TGTGCCAGCAGCTTGGCGGGGGGGAGTGAAAAACTGTTTTTT